This is a list of T cell receptor beta chains from one sample in a study of blood T cell repertoires in COVID-19. Profiling relied on immunoSEQ multiplex PCR, and the TCRdb table lists in-frame clones only, not all of them. This repertoire shows some 80,000 clones, roughly 90% found once; its top ten account for roughly 15%. The sample consisted of peripheral blood. Receptors were obtained from a woman of 80 years or more with active or convalescent COVID-19. Each CDR3 is given with its conserved first and last residue. D genes are given only for firm matches. For some rows the clone size is stated as once, few or many, or as a class when expanded; others skip it.

J gene | clone size | CDR3 length | D gene | V gene | CDR3 DNA | CDR3 protein
TRBJ1-2 | once | 14 | TRBD1 | TRBV4-1 | TGCGCCAGCAGCCCGGGACAGGGGAACTATGGCTACACCTTC | CASSPGQGNYGYTF
TRBJ2-1 | once | 15 | . | TRBV27 | TGTGCCAGCAGTTTAGTCGGGGGGCCTTACAATGAGCAGTTCTTC | CASSLVGGPYNEQFF
TRBJ2-7 | . | 13 | TRBD1 | TRBV19 | TGTGCCAGTAGGGCAGGGGGTTCCTACGAGCAGTACTTC | CASRAGGSYEQYF
TRBJ2-3 | . | 19 | . | TRBV21-1 | TGTGCCAGCAGCAAAGCCCGAACTAACAGGGGTTGGTACACAGATACGCAGTATTTT | CASSKARTNRGWYTDTQYF
TRBJ2-5 | . | 14 | . | TRBV6-5 | TGTGCCAGCAGTTACTCGGAGCAATCGGAGACCCAGTACTTC | CASSYSEQSETQYF
TRBJ1-3 | once | 17 | TRBD1 | TRBV28 | TGTGCCAGCAGTTTCAGGTCAGGGGGCCCCTCTGGAAACACCATATATTTT | CASSFRSGGPSGNTIYF
TRBJ1-4 | . | 14 | TRBD1 | TRBV9 | TGTGCCAGCAGCGTAGGGACAGGGAATGAAAAACTGTTTTTT | CASSVGTGNEKLFF
TRBJ2-1 | . | 19 | TRBD2 | TRBV19 | TGTGCCAGTAGTATGGGGTGGGTAGCGGGGGTTAGCTCCTACAATGAGCAGTTCTTC | CASSMGWVAGVSSYNEQFF
TRBJ2-6 | . | 20 | TRBD2 | TRBV9 | TGTGCCAGCAGCTCCCCGGGGGGAACGGGGACCCACTCTGGGGCCAACGTCCTGACTTTC | CASSSPGGTGTHSGANVLTF
TRBJ2-4 | . | 11 | . | TRBV6-5 | TGTGCCAGCAGTCCGGGGTACATTCAGTACTTC | CASSPGYIQYF
TRBJ2-1 | . | 15 | TRBD2 | TRBV29-1 | TGCAGCGTTGAACTGACTAGCGGGGGTTTAAATGAGCAGTTCTTC | CSVELTSGGLNEQFF
TRBJ1-2 | . | 11 | TRBD1 | TRBV29-1 | TGCAGCGTTGGACAGGGGCATGGCTACACCTTC | CSVGQGHGYTF
TRBJ1-4 | . | 16 | TRBD1 | TRBV2 | TGTGCCAGCAAGCCTCCCGGGACAGCCCTTAATGAAAAACTGTTTTTT | CASKPPGTALNEKLFF
TRBJ2-2 | . | 15 | TRBD1 | TRBV6-5 | TGTGCCAGCAGTTACGGGACAGCGAACACCGGGGAGCTGTTTTTT | CASSYGTANTGELFF
TRBJ1-1 | . | 16 | . | TRBV28 | TGTGCCAGCAGTTTAGAGGGCCAGGGCCTGGGGACTGAAGCCTTCTTT | CASSLEGQGLGTEAFF
TRBJ1-1 | . | 13 | TRBD1 | TRBV30 | TGTGCCTGGAGTGTACCCAGGGGGGCTGAAGCTTTCTTT | CAWSVPRGAEAFF
TRBJ1-4 | . | 15 | TRBD1 | TRBV28 | TGTGCCAGCAGTTTAGGGGACAGGGCTAATGAAAAACTGTTTTTT | CASSLGDRANEKLFF